The clone carrying this TCR beta chain was seen more than once but under ten times. What it binds is not known. TCRdb redid the calling of the 5' RACE reads with MiXCR, one entry per CDR3 protein. The sample includes tens of thousands of distinct CDR3 sequences, approximately 31% of them seen just once. Memory CD4+ cells were defined as CD4+CD45RO+CD25-. Findings of the study overall: Tumor-infiltrating Treg TCR alpha and beta sequences overlapped most with tumor naive CD4+ T cells, then blood naive. Tumor memory CD4+ T cell TCR gene usage was found to cluster with blood and lymph node memory CD4+ cells and with lymph node naive CD4+ cells. The larger-cohort validation was restricted to a single TCR beta V-J rearrangement rather than whole repertoires.

This CDR3 has 14 amino acids. CDR1 and CDR2 (germline): SGHKS, YYEKEE (reference sequence). Trimming took off 4 bases at V and 3 bases at J, with 14 bases between the two ends. This TCR came from a female donor with breast cancer. The sequencing sample was made of memory CD4+ T cells sorted from a lymph node. The subset: memory CD4+ T cells, CD4+CD45RO+CD25-. V gene TRBV5-5 combines with J gene TRBJ2-7, with D possibly being TRBD2 (5 bases). The CDR3 sequence: CASSGADEIYEQYF. The CDR3 DNA follows: TGTGCCAGCAGCGGAGCGGACGAGATCTACGAGCAGTACTTC.